This T cell receptor beta chain was retrieved from a study of response to subunit inactivated influenza vaccine (dated by TCRdb to 2017 to 2018). As for the study more broadly: Deep quantitative profiling of the T cell receptor repertoire was used in the study to follow responses to a trivalent subunit inactivated influenza vaccine. The paper as a whole reports these results and caveats: The authors suggested that each seasonal influenza vaccination may recruit only a limited number of new T cells.

Comments on this clonotype: Its antigen specificity is not known. Base qualities are missing; no much larger clone stands one base away.

CDR1 SQVTM and CDR2 ANQGSEA were looked up in the germline V gene. Measured from the cysteine to the phenylalanine, the CDR3 is 12 residues long. The only DNA kept is the CDR3, 36 bases in frame from the first base. The V and J ends are trimmed by 4 bases and 8 bases, leaving 11 bases between them. Library preparation was by RT-PCR. Sequencer: Illumina HiSeq 2500. TCRdb applied fastp at Q25 and MiXCR to the public reads, then kept only in-frame beta chains. CDR3 protein sequences are deduplicated, and each keeps its most common genes and DNA. Within this sample are hundreds of thousands of distinct CDR3 sequences, with approximately 14% of them counted one time only. Less than 8.5% of the sample goes to the ten largest clones.

The sample was PBMCs from blood, taken 14 to 15 days before vaccination. The TCR was taken from a man in his fifties who received an inactivated influenza vaccine. Donor details come from another sample of the same person, matched by shared clones. This receptor chain uses TRBV29-1 and TRBJ2-2; TRBD1 could be the D gene, as 6 bases match. The CDR3 loop reads CSVGGQTGELFF. The DNA sequence reads TGCAGCGTTGGAGGACAGACTGGGGAGCTGTTTTTT.